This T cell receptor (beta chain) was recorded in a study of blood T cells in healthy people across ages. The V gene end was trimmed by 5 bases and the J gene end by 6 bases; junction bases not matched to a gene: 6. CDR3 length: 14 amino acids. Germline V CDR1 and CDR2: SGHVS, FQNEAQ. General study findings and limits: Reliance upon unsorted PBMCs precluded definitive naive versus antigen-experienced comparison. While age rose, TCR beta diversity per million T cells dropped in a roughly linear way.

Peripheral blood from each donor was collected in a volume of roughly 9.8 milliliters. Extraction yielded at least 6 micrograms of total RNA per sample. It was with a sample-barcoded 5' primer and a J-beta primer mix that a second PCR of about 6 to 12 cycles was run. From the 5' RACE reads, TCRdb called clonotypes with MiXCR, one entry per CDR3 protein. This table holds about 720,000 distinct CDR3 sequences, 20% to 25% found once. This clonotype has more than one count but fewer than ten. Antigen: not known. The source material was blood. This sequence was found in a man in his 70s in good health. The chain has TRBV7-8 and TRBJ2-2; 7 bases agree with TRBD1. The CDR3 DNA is TGTGCCAGCAGCCCGATACAGGGGCCCGGGGAGCTGTTTTTT. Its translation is CASSPIQGPGELFF.